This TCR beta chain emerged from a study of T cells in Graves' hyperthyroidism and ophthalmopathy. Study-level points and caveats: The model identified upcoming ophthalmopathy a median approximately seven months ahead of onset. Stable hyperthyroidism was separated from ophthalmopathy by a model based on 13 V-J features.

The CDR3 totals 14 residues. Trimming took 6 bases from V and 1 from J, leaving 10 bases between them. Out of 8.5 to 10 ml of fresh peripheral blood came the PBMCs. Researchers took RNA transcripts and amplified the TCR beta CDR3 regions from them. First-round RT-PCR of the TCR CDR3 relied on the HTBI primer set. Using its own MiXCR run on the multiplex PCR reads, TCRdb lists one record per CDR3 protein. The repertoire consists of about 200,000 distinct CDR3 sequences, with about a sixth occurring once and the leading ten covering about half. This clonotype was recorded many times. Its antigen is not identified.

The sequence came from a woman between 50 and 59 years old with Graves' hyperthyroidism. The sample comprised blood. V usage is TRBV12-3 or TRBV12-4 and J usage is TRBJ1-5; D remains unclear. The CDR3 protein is CASSLTASNQPQHF. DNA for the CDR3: TGTGCCAGCAGCCTTACAGCGAGCAATCAGCCCCAGCATTTT.